This TCR beta chain originates from a study of shared clonotypes between healthy human individuals. Across the whole study: The composition of the donors was a couple of women and a few men aged 18 to 49. Notes on the study in general: Generally, estimated richness proved larger in naive subsets than it did in memory subsets. Owing to a small donor count, the genetic and exposure-history diversity represented was limited.

The germline V gene has CDR1 SEHNR and CDR2 FQNEAQ (reference sequence). V was clipped by 5 bases and J by 3 bases, with 15 bases between them. This CDR3 spans 15 amino acids. Note on this clone: Its antigen is not identified.

Repertoires were generated with immunoSEQ multiplex PCR, while TCRdb's copy carries only in-frame clones and drops some. The table has 630,000 or so clones, 98% seen once. Cells designated naive CD8 were CD45RO-negative and were positively selected for CCR7, with terminally differentiated effector memory CD45RA+ cells excluded. Those who donated, Caucasian adults without exception, all lived in Nashville, Tennessee. Source material: naive CD8+ T cells sorted from blood. V gene TRBV7-9 combines with J gene TRBJ2-3; a possible D gene is TRBD1 (6 bases). This TCR was sampled from a man aged 30-40 years in good health. The CDR3 DNA reads TGTGCCAGCAGCATGACGATCGGGACAACAGATACGCAGTATTTT. Protein: CASSMTIGTTDTQYF.